This TCR beta chain was identified during a study of CD8 T cells in ankylosing spondylitis. Findings of the study overall: Matched synovial fluid from ankylosing spondylitis patients was reported to be enriched for disease-linked clones. Previously reported in reactive arthritis synovial fluid and blood were some of the motif variants.

V was trimmed by 2 bases and J by 4 bases, leaving 12 bases between them. This CDR3 spans 16 amino acids. The germline gives CDR1 MNHNY, CDR2 SVGAGI (reference sequence). This clonotype was picked up many times. Its antigen is still unknown. As the method for making TCR beta libraries, quantitative 5'-RACE with molecular barcodes was used. MiXCR was run by TCRdb on the 5' RACE reads, yielding one entry per CDR3 protein. The data contain some 200,000 distinct CDR3 sequences, roughly 20% of them singletons. The sequenced material came from blood, either unsorted or a sorted T cell fraction (not recorded which). The genes are TRBV6-6 and TRBJ2-6; no firm D call. This sequence originates from a male donor under 35 with ankylosing spondylitis or in good health (not recorded which). The CDR3 nucleotides read TGTGCCAGCAGTTACGGCCGTATTGTCGGGGCCAACGTCCTGACTTTC. It is translated as CASSYGRIVGANVLTF.